These 10 T cell receptor beta chains came from one sample sequenced in a study of technical replicates of blood from several donors (dated by TCRdb to 2016 to 2017). Libraries were built with the immunoSEQ multiplex PCR assay. The clones in this table, taken by TCRdb from immuneACCESS, are in-frame only. Not every clone is retained; where verified, under half of the shortfall comes from an unresolved V gene, and the cause of the rest is unknown. The sample table shows 84,000 or so clones, and 90% to 95% are seen once. Over 0.2% of the sample rests with the top ten. Sequencing was done on a sample of T cells isolated from PBMCs. The receptor set was obtained from a human donor in good health.

This chain links TRBV11-2 with TRBJ2-7; D uncertain. The length of the CDR3 is 12 residues. Germline-derived CDR1 and CDR2 are SGHAT and FQNNGV. Trimming removed 6 bases from V and 9 bases from J, with 15 bases in between. The CDR3: CASRFVTSGQYF. Written as DNA, the CDR3 is TGTGCCAGCAGGTTCGTTACATCGGGGCAGTACTTC.

The rearrangement links TRBV27 to TRBJ2-5, with a tentative D call TRBD1 (6 bases). Germline CDR1 and CDR2: MNHEY and SMNVEV (reference sequence). This CDR3 region has 12 residues. Between the trimmed V and J ends, which lost 8 bases and 3 bases, there was a span of 10 bases. This CDR3 is CASGSGEETQYF. For the CDR3, the DNA is TGTGCCAGCGGATCAGGGGAAGAGACCCAGTACTTC.

CDR3 DNA: TGTGCCAGCAGCTTACTTTACGGGCAGGGAAGCACCGGGGAGCTGTTTTTT. Protein product: CASSLLYGQGSTGELFF. V is TRBV7-9 and J is TRBJ2-2; tentatively, D is TRBD1 (5 bases). CDR1 is SEHNR and CDR2 is FQNEAQ in the germline V gene (reference sequence). The CDR3 covers 17 residues. The V and J ends lost 2 bases and 4 bases respectively, with 17 bases between them.

In DNA, the CDR3 is TGTGCCAGCAGTGCCGGGGACAGGGGCTACGAGCAGTACTTC. The encoded protein is CASSAGDRGYEQYF. The chain is built from TRBV27 and TRBJ2-7, with 10 bases that match TRBD1. Trimming at V came to 5 bases and at J to 3 bases, leaving 4 bases not matched to a gene. The germline gives CDR1 MNHEY, CDR2 SMNVEV (reference sequence). This CDR3 region has 14 residues.

The J gene is TRBJ2-1, the V gene TRBV7-8, with TRBD2 matching 9 bases. CDR1 and CDR2 (germline): SGHVS, FQNEAQ. Losses at the gene ends were 5 bases for V and 9 bases for J; bases not matched to a gene: 8. There are 14 residues in the CDR3. CDR3 DNA: TGTGCCAGCAGCCTGGGACTAGCTGGAGGTGAGCAGTTCTTC. Protein sequence: CASSLGLAGGEQFF. The full variable domain, with the rest looked up from reference TRBV7-8 and TRBJ2-1, is GAGVSQSPRYKVAKRGQDVALRCDPISGHVSLFWYQQALGQGPEFLTYFQNEAQLDKSGLPSDRFFAERPEGSVSTLKIQRTQQEDSAVYLCASSLGLAGGEQFFGPGTRLTVL.

This chain links TRBV28 with TRBJ2-1; the match to TRBD1 covers 8 bases. Germline-derived CDR1 and CDR2 are MDHEN and SYDVKM. The CDR3 contains 18 residues. The trim removed 2 bases at V and 0 bases at J, leaving 9 bases unmatched. The CDR3 coding sequence is TGTGCCAGCAGTTTAGGGACAGGATTAGGGAGCTCCTACAATGAGCAGTTCTTC. Translation gives CASSLGTGLGSSYNEQFF.

This clone showed up just once. CDR3 sequence reads: CASSSIEAGEQYF. Written as DNA, the CDR3 is TGTGCCAGCAGTTCCATTGAAGCGGGCGAGCAGTACTTC. The chain has TRBV27 and TRBJ2-7; tentative D call: TRBD2 (6 bases). The CDR3 consists of 13 residues. Germline CDR1 is MNHEY and CDR2 is SMNVEV (reference sequence). Trimming stripped 4 bases from V and 6 bases from J, with 13 bases between.

This chain connects TRBV9 to TRBJ2-7, with TRBD2 as a possible D gene (6 bases). V gave up 2 bases and J gave up 2 bases, with 8 bases separating them. The germline CDR1 and CDR2 sequences are SGDLS and YYNGEE. The CDR3 extends over 13 amino acids. The CDR3: CASSVGTAYEQYF. The CDR3 region has the DNA TGTGCCAGCAGCGTTGGGACTGCCTACGAGCAGTACTTC.

The rearrangement uses TRBV7-8 and TRBJ1-3, with TRBD1 matching over 7 bases. J lost 4 bases, V lost 5 bases, and 8 bases had no gene match. The CDR3 covers 15 residues. The germline V gene has CDR1 SGHVS and CDR2 FQNEAQ. Written as DNA, the CDR3 is TGTGCCAGCAGCGACGTCCCGGGACAGGGAAACACCATATATTTT. Its protein product is CASSDVPGQGNTIYF.

The gene calls are TRBV28 and TRBJ2-1, with D possibly matching TRBD2 (6 bases). Germline V gene data show CDR1 as MDHEN and CDR2 as SYDVKM. Trimming stripped 3 bases from V and 2 bases from J, with 14 bases between. CDR3 length: 16 residues. This CDR3 reads CASSFRPGLAYNEQFF. In DNA form, the CDR3 reads TGTGCCAGCAGTTTTCGACCGGGACTGGCCTACAATGAGCAGTTCTTC.